This T cell receptor beta chain is from a study of T cell changes during pregnancy in multiple sclerosis. Trimming cost V 3 bases and J 2 bases, with 11 bases left between them. In germline, CDR1 is SNHLY, CDR2 FYNNEI. The CDR3 has 14 residues. This table comes from immunoSEQ multiplex PCR, and its TCRdb copy is limited to in-frame clones, with some not included. The data contain more than 35,000 clones, more than 75% of them singletons. The TCR comes from a female donor with multiple sclerosis, enrolled in a pregnancy study. Here the sequenced sample was CD4+ T cells from peripheral blood mononuclear cells, taken in the first trimester of pregnancy. V gene TRBV2 combines with J gene TRBJ2-7, with D maybe TRBD2 (5 bases). CDR3 DNA: TGTGCCAGCAGTGAGGAACGGGGAACCTACGAGCAGTACTTC. Translating it yields CASSEERGTYEQYF. Supplemented by reference TRBV2 and TRBJ2-7, the full variable domain reads EPEVTQTPSHQVTQMGQEVILRCVPISNHLYFYWYRQILGQKVEFLVSFYNNEISEKSEIFDDQFSVERPDGSNFTLKIRSTKLEDSAMYFCASSEERGTYEQYFGPGTRLTVT.